Listed below are T cell receptor beta chains from one sample, sequenced in a study of cytomegalovirus exposure and HLA in healthy donors. TCRdb's table, derived via immunoSEQ multiplex PCR, lists solely in-frame clones and lacks some. The sample has just under 65,000 clones, 95% seen once. What was sequenced was PBMCs. The receptors derive from a young woman in good health and CMV-seropositive. The CDR3 runs from the conserved cysteine through the conserved F or W. Each record gives: J gene, V gene, clone size, D gene, CDR3 length, CDR3 protein, CDR3 DNA. D genes are given only for firm matches. Clone size is given for some rows only: seen once, a few or many times, or a class if the clone is expanded.

>TRBJ1-5|TRBV10-1|.|.|13
CASSTGLGQPQHF
TGCGCCAGCAGTACAGGGTTGGGTCAGCCCCAGCATTTT
>TRBJ1-1|TRBV5-1|.|TRBD1|15
CASSAWDRVNTEAFF
TGCGCCAGCAGCGCTTGGGACAGGGTGAACACTGAAGCTTTCTTT
>TRBJ1-2|TRBV25-1|.|.|14
CASSENLEDYGYTF
TGTGCCAGCAGTGAAAACCTAGAGGACTATGGCTACACCTTC
>TRBJ2-5|TRBV2|.|.|12
CAWVGPGETQYF
TGTGCCTGGGTGGGCCCCGGAGAGACCCAGTACTTC
>TRBJ2-4|TRBV11-1|.|TRBD1|14
CASRYTGQENIQYF
TGTGCCAGCCGCTACACGGGACAGGAAAACATTCAGTACTTC
>TRBJ2-7|TRBV7-2|.|.|16
CASRGKGDRFTYEQYF
TGTGCCAGCAGAGGAAAGGGCGACAGATTTACCTACGAGCAGTACTTC
>TRBJ2-7|TRBV6-6|.|.|12
CASRDFPYEQYF
TGTGCCAGTCGGGACTTTCCCTACGAGCAGTACTTC
>TRBJ2-5|TRBV29-1|few|.|12
CSVLLGAETQYF
TGCAGCGTCCTACTAGGAGCGGAGACCCAGTACTTC
>TRBJ1-2|TRBV28|once|TRBD1|13
CASLATGGRGYTF
TGTGCCAGCCTCGCAACAGGGGGCCGCGGCTACACCTTC
>TRBJ2-7|TRBV2|.|.|12
CASKRAAYEQYF
TGTGCCAGCAAGCGGGCAGCCTACGAGCAGTACTTC
>TRBJ2-1|TRBV4-3|.|TRBD2|14
CASSQDGGRDEQFF
TGCGCCAGCAGCCAAGATGGAGGGAGGGATGAGCAGTTCTTC
>TRBJ1-1|TRBV5-1|.|TRBD1|13
CASYGTGGTEAFF
TGCGCCAGCTACGGGACAGGAGGCACTGAAGCTTTCTTT
>TRBJ2-2|TRBV6-5|.|.|14
CASRPAERSGELFF
TGTGCCAGCCGGCCAGCCGAGCGGTCCGGGGAGCTGTTTTTT
>TRBJ1-2|TRBV4-2|.|.|15
CASSQDPRVDYGYTF
TGTGCCAGCAGCCAAGATCCCAGGGTTGACTATGGCTACACCTTC
>TRBJ2-5|TRBV14|once|.|15
CASSQDRGSQETQYF
TGTGCCAGCAGCCAAGATCGTGGCTCTCAAGAGACCCAGTACTTC
>TRBJ2-7|TRBV18|.|.|15
CASSPTTGSTYEQYF
TGTGCCAGCTCACCTACAACAGGATCGACCTACGAGCAGTACTTC
>TRBJ2-7|TRBV27|.|.|13
CASSFLPSYEQYF
TGTGCCAGCAGTTTCCTTCCGTCCTACGAGCAGTACTTC
>TRBJ2-7|TRBV9|.|TRBD2|13
CASSGRLAGEQYF
TGTGCCAGCAGCGGACGACTAGCGGGGGAGCAGTACTTC
>TRBJ2-1|TRBV4-1|.|TRBD2|16
CASSQDSTSGRVEQFF
TGCGCCAGCAGCCAAGATTCGACTAGCGGGAGGGTAGAGCAGTTCTTC
>TRBJ2-1|TRBV9|.|TRBD1|16
CASSVAYRGPYNEQFF
TGTGCCAGCAGCGTAGCTTACAGGGGACCCTACAATGAGCAGTTCTTC
>TRBJ1-2|TRBV6-7|.|TRBD1|14
CASSYGDRGPGYTF
TGTGCCAGCAGTTACGGGGACAGGGGGCCTGGCTACACCTTC
>TRBJ2-7|TRBV9|.|.|14
CASSVALASYEQYF
TGTGCCAGCAGCGTAGCTTTGGCTAGCTACGAGCAGTACTTC
>TRBJ1-5|TRBV6-1|.|TRBD1|15
CASSGGQAPNQPQHF
TGTGCCAGCAGTGGGGGACAGGCCCCCAATCAGCCCCAGCATTTT
>TRBJ1-2|TRBV18|.|TRBD1|17
CASSPQDRGKQYYGYTF
TGTGCCAGCTCACCTCAGGACAGGGGAAAGCAGTACTATGGCTACACCTTC
>TRBJ1-2|TRBV28|.|TRBD1|15
CASSSRQGALRGYTF
TGTGCCAGCAGTTCCCGACAGGGGGCGCTTAGGGGCTACACCTTC
>TRBJ2-7|TRBV29-1|once|.|14
CSVDKQPHSYEQYF
TGCAGCGTGGACAAACAGCCACACTCCTACGAGCAGTACTTC
>TRBJ2-1|TRBV19|.|.|15
CASNPTVTSYNEQFF
TGTGCCAGTAACCCCACAGTTACAAGCTACAATGAGCAGTTCTTC
>TRBJ2-7|TRBV2|few|TRBD1|11
CASSGRDRTYF
TGTGCCAGCAGTGGACGGGACAGAACGTACTTC
>TRBJ1-1|TRBV6-5|.|TRBD1|15
CASSYGTGAITEAFF
TGTGCCAGCAGTTACGGGACAGGGGCGATTACTGAAGCTTTCTTT
>TRBJ2-7|TRBV2|.|TRBD1|15
CASSLRRTGGSEQYF
TGTGCCAGCAGCTTGAGAAGGACAGGGGGGAGCGAGCAGTACTTC
>TRBJ2-1|TRBV14|.|.|15
CASSQDRVAEDAVFF
TGTGCCAGCAGCCAAGATCGAGTAGCGGAGGACGCGGTTTTCTTC
>TRBJ2-7|TRBV19|.|TRBD2|15
CASSKGLAGVYEQYF
TGTGCCAGTAGTAAAGGGCTAGCGGGTGTCTACGAGCAGTACTTC
>TRBJ2-1|TRBV9|.|.|15
CASSPRRSSYNEQFF
TGTGCCAGCAGCCCTCGGAGAAGCTCCTACAATGAGCAGTTCTTC
>TRBJ2-6|TRBV15|.|.|15
CATSSNRAGANVLTF
TGTGCCACCAGCAGTAACAGGGCCGGGGCCAACGTCCTGACTTTC
>TRBJ2-3|TRBV7-2|.|.|15
CASSRGTPPADTQYF
TGTGCCAGCAGCCGCGGTACCCCCCCCGCAGATACGCAGTATTTT
>TRBJ1-5|TRBV5-8|.|TRBD1|20
CASRLTQGTGGFVGNQPQHF
TGTGCCAGCAGGCTAACTCAAGGGACAGGGGGCTTTGTGGGCAATCAGCCCCAGCATTTT
>TRBJ2-7|TRBV6-1|.|.|15
CASSLTIPVTYEQYF
TGTGCCAGCAGTCTGACTATCCCCGTGACCTACGAGCAGTACTTC
>TRBJ2-1|TRBV20-1|.|.|9
CSASREQFF
TGCAGTGCTTCGCGGGAGCAGTTCTTC
>TRBJ1-4|TRBV6-5|.|TRBD1|15
CASTTIRQGNEKLFF
TGTGCCAGCACTACCATTCGACAGGGGAATGAAAAACTGTTTTTT
>TRBJ2-1|TRBV5-4|once|TRBD1|15
CASSLGQGGYNEQFF
TGTGCCAGCAGCTTAGGACAGGGGGGCTACAATGAGCAGTTCTTC
>TRBJ1-6|TRBV2|.|.|13
CASMGRRNSPLHF
TGTGCCAGCATGGGCCGACGGAATTCACCCCTCCACTTT
>TRBJ2-7|TRBV4-2|.|TRBD1|16
CASSQEGQGSPYEQYF
TGTGCCAGCAGCCAAGAGGGACAGGGTAGTCCTTACGAGCAGTACTTC
>TRBJ1-1|TRBV4-1|.|TRBD1|17
CASSQGRGTAMNTEAFF
TGCGCCAGCAGCCAAGGACGGGGGACAGCCATGAACACTGAAGCTTTCTTT
>TRBJ2-5|TRBV30|.|.|12
CAWGLGGKTQYF
TGTGCCTGGGGGTTAGGAGGAAAGACCCAGTACTTC
>TRBJ1-1|TRBV10-3|.|TRBD1|15
CAIREPGQGNTEAFF
TGTGCCATCAGAGAGCCCGGACAGGGGAACACTGAAGCTTTCTTT
>TRBJ1-2|TRBV28|once|.|18
CASATSQGLPTTNYGYTF
TGTGCCAGCGCCACCAGTCAGGGACTACCTACTACTAACTATGGCTACACCTTC
>TRBJ2-3|TRBV7-9|.|TRBD2|15
CASSLLAGVADTQYF
TGTGCCAGCAGCCTACTAGCGGGAGTGGCGGATACGCAGTATTTT
>TRBJ2-3|TRBV27|.|.|17
CASSSQGWGSSPNTQYF
TGTGCCAGCAGTTCCCAAGGATGGGGCTCTTCGCCGAATACGCAGTATTTT
>TRBJ2-2|TRBV27|.|.|12
CASSPQGAELFF
TGTGCCAGCAGTCCACAGGGAGCGGAGCTGTTTTTT
>TRBJ2-3|TRBV7-2|.|.|14
CASSKEVNTDTQYF
TGTGCCAGCAGCAAAGAGGTGAACACAGATACGCAGTATTTT
>TRBJ1-5|TRBV19|few|.|13
CASSIDQQDSQHF
TGTGCCAGTAGTATAGATCAGCAGGACTCCCAGCATTTT
>TRBJ1-3|TRBV10-3|.|.|13
CAISDLSGNTIYF
TGTGCCATCAGTGACCTCTCTGGAAACACCATATATTTT
>TRBJ1-1|TRBV7-9|.|.|17
CASSLLAPRSRPTEAFF
TGTGCCAGCAGCTTACTCGCCCCGAGATCGAGGCCGACCGAAGCTTTCTTT
>TRBJ2-2|TRBV19|.|.|14
CASSRQRDTGELFF
TGTGCCAGTTCCCGACAGCGCGACACCGGGGAGCTGTTTTTT
>TRBJ1-1|TRBV28|once|.|12
CASGLGRTEAFF
TGTGCCAGCGGGTTGGGGAGGACTGAAGCTTTCTTT
>TRBJ2-7|TRBV15|.|.|13
CATSSPVTEEQYF
TGTGCCACCAGCTCCCCGGTTACCGAGGAGCAGTACTTC
>TRBJ2-7|TRBV7-6|once|.|15
CASSLARAQEAEQYF
TGTGCCAGCAGCTTAGCGAGGGCTCAAGAGGCCGAGCAGTACTTC
>TRBJ2-3|TRBV7-6|.|.|13
CASSRRQDATQYF
TGTGCCAGCAGCCGAAGACAGGATGCTACGCAGTATTTT
>TRBJ1-1|TRBV27|.|TRBD1|13
CASSWTGNTEAFF
TGTGCCAGCAGTTGGACAGGGAACACTGAAGCTTTCTTT
>TRBJ2-2|TRBV5-1|.|TRBD2|17
CASSLGPAGGETGELFF
TGCGCCAGCAGCTTGGGTCCGGCGGGAGGGGAAACCGGGGAGCTGTTTTTT